This passage covers 14 T cell receptor beta chains from one sample sequenced in a study of T cell responses to AZD1222 COVID-19 vaccine. The table came from immunoSEQ multiplex PCR; TCRdb's copy has only in-frame clones and leaves some out. The sample records some 150,000 clones, 88% being singletons. The starting material was peripheral blood, obtained on day 0 of AZD1222 vaccination. All receptors come from an adult in good health.

This clone appeared a single time. V gene TRBV29-1 combines with J gene TRBJ2-3, with 9 positions matching TRBD2. Germline V gene data show CDR1 as SQVTM and CDR2 as ANQGSEA. J lost 7 bases, V lost 7 bases, and 12 bases had no gene match. This CDR3 spans 14 amino acids. The CDR3 here is CSARVGGGANTQYF. The CDR3 region has the DNA TGCAGCGCCCGAGTGGGCGGGGGGGCAAATACGCAGTATTTT.

This chain joins TRBV18 and TRBJ1-3; possibly TRBD1 for D (5 bases). The length of the CDR3 is 14 residues. The germline CDR1 and CDR2 sequences are KGHSH and LQKENI. Trimming cost V 3 bases and J 9 bases, with 15 bases left between them. The CDR3 region has the DNA TGTGCCAGCTCACCTGGTGGGGGAGTCGGCACCATATATTTT. Its protein product is CASSPGGGVGTIYF.

The chain joins TRBV5-1 to TRBJ2-1; D gene uncertain. Germline-derived CDR1 and CDR2 are SGHRS and YFSETQ. The CDR3 loop spans 16 amino acids. V gave up 0 bases and J gave up 0 bases, with 10 bases separating them. CDR3 in DNA: TGCGCCAGCAGCTTGGGTCCCACAACCTCCTACAATGAGCAGTTCTTC. This sequence encodes CASSLGPTTSYNEQFF. Variable domain in full (rest from reference TRBV5-1 and TRBJ2-1): KAGVTQTPRYLIKTRGQQVTLSCSPISGHRSVSWYQQTPGQGLQFLFEYFSETQRNKGNFPGRFSGRQFSNSRSEMNVSTLELGDSALYLCASSLGPTTSYNEQFFGPGTRLTVL.

The chain links TRBV2 to TRBJ1-3, with TRBD1 as a possible D gene (5 bases). The CDR3 contains 15 residues. The germline V gene encodes CDR1 SNHLY and CDR2 FYNNEI. The ends were cut back, 6 bases at V and 4 bases at J, with 16 bases in the middle. The CDR3 loop reads CASRSGDSGGNTIYF. In DNA, the CDR3 is TGTGCCAGCAGATCTGGAGACAGCGGAGGAAACACCATATATTTT.

The chain couples TRBV28 to TRBJ2-2; 10 bases map to TRBD1. The length of the CDR3 is 21 residues. Trimming cost V 7 bases and J 1 base; bases outside gene matches: 21. Looked up from germline, CDR1 is MDHEN and CDR2 is SYDVKM. CDR3 residues: CASTTDMLDRDRGKNTGELFF. CDR3 in DNA: TGTGCCAGCACCACCGATATGCTTGACCGGGACAGGGGCAAGAACACCGGGGAGCTGTTTTTT.

This rearrangement joins TRBV19 to TRBJ1-5; D may be TRBD1 (5 bases). CDR1 and CDR2 from the germline V gene are LNHDA and SQIVND (reference sequence). This CDR3 is built from 14 residues. Trimming cost V 5 bases and J 3 bases, with 11 bases left between them. The CDR3 protein is CASSSREINQPQHF. In DNA form, the CDR3 reads TGTGCCAGTAGTTCCAGGGAGATCAATCAGCCCCAGCATTTT. The entire variable domain, with the rest obtained from reference TRBV19 and TRBJ1-5, is as follows: DGGITQSPKYLFRKEGQNVTLSCEQNLNHDAMYWYRQDPGQGLRLIYYSQIVNDFQKGDIAEGYSVSREKKESFPLTVTSAQKNPTAFYLCASSSREINQPQHFGDGTRLSIL.

The chain is built from TRBV4-2 and TRBJ2-1, with 10 bases fitting TRBD2. This CDR3 comprises 12 residues. V gave up 5 bases and J gave up 16 bases; unmatched junction bases: 8. Germline V gene sequence: CDR1 LGHNA, CDR2 YNFKEQ. The CDR3 here is CASSEIAGGRFF. CDR3 coding DNA: TGTGCCAGCAGCGAAATAGCGGGGGGTCGTTTCTTC.

The chain carries TRBV28 and TRBJ1-1; the match to TRBD1 covers 7 bases. Germline V gene data show CDR1 as MDHEN and CDR2 as SYDVKM. The CDR3 is 16 residues long. Trimming at V came to 7 bases and at J to 4 bases, leaving 15 bases not matched to a gene. The CDR3 spells CASTLGTANRGTEAFF. The CDR3 DNA reads TGTGCCAGCACCCTAGGGACAGCTAACAGGGGCACTGAAGCTTTCTTT. Combining the CDR3 with reference TRBV28 and TRBJ1-1 gives the whole variable domain DVKVTQSSRYLVKRTGEKVFLECVQDMDHENMFWYRQDPGLGLRLIYFSYDVKMKEKGDIPEGYSVSREKKERFSLILESASTNQTSMYLCASTLGTANRGTEAFFGQGTRLTVV.

The rearrangement links TRBV5-1 to TRBJ1-4; perhaps TRBD1 as D (6 bases). The germline gives CDR1 SGHRS, CDR2 YFSETQ. The CDR3 length is 15 residues. The ends were cut back, 4 bases at V and 6 bases at J, with 16 bases in the middle. The CDR3 nucleotides read TGCGCCAGCAGCCTGATGGGGGCGCGAGATGAAAAACTGTTTTTT. Residues: CASSLMGARDEKLFF.

J is TRBJ2-7 and V is TRBV7-8, with a tentative D call TRBD1 (6 bases). V lost 10 bases and J 4 bases, leaving 17 bases between the germline ends. The germline V gene has CDR1 SGHVS and CDR2 FQNEAQ. The CDR3 is 13 amino acids. CDR3 coding DNA: TGTGCCACCTCACGGGACACACTTTACGAGCAGTACTTC. It yields the protein CATSRDTLYEQYF.

The rearrangement uses TRBV27 and TRBJ1-1; D unresolved. Trimming shortened V by 0 bases and J by 1 base, and 9 bases separated the two germline ends. The CDR3 runs to 15 residues. Per the germline V gene, CDR1 is MNHEY and CDR2 is SMNVEV (reference sequence). The CDR3 DNA sequence: TGTGCCAGCAGTTTATCGTTCCGGTCGAACACTGAAGCTTTCTTT. The encoded protein is CASSLSFRSNTEAFF.

J is TRBJ2-3 and V is TRBV5-1; TRBD1 matches 7 bases. This CDR3 is 13 amino acids long. Trimming cost V 3 bases and J 5 bases; bases outside gene matches: 3. Looked up from germline, CDR1 is SGHRS and CDR2 is YFSETQ. The CDR3 here is CASSYDRVDTQYF. CDR3 DNA: TGCGCCAGCAGCTACGACAGGGTAGATACGCAGTATTTT.

This clone was found once. V gene TRBV19 combines with J gene TRBJ1-5; D unresolved. V was trimmed by 4 bases and J by 7 bases, leaving 11 bases between them. From germline, CDR1 is LNHDA and CDR2 SQIVND (reference sequence). CDR3 length: 13 amino acids. The CDR3 DNA sequence: TGTGCCAGTAGTACCGCGACCTGGCAGCCCCAGCATTTT. As protein: CASSTATWQPQHF.

J is TRBJ1-3 and V is TRBV6-5; possibly TRBD1 for D (5 bases). The CDR3 totals 16 residues. V was trimmed by 4 bases and J by 0 bases, leaving 13 bases between them. Germline CDR1 and CDR2: MNHEY and SVGAGI. CDR3: CASSSRDSPSGNTIYF. DNA of the CDR3: TGTGCCAGCAGTTCCCGCGACAGCCCCTCTGGAAACACCATATATTTT.